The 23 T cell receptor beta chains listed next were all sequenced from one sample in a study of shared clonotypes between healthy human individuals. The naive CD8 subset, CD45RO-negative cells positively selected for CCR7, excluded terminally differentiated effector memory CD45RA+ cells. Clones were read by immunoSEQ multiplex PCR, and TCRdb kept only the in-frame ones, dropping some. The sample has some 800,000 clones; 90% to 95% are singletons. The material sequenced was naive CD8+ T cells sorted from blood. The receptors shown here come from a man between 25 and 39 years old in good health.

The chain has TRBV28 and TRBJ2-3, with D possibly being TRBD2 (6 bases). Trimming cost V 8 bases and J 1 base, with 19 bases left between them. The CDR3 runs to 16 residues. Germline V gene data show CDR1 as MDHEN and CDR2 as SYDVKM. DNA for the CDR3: TGTGCCAGCCGGGCGGGAAACTCCCAGGGCACAGATACGCAGTATTTT. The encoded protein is CASRAGNSQGTDTQYF.

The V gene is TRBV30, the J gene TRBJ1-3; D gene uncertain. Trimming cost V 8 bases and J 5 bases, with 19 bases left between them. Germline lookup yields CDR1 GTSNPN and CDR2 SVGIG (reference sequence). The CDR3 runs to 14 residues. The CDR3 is CAGPSQDQRNTIYF. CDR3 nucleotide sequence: TGTGCCGGCCCATCTCAGGACCAACGAAACACCATATATTTT.

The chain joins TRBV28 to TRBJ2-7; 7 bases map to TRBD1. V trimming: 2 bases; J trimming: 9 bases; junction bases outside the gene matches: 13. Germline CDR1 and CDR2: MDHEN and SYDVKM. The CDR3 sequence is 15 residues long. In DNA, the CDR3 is TGTGCCAGCAGTTTACCTCGGACAGGCCAACTAGGGCAGTACTTC. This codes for CASSLPRTGQLGQYF.

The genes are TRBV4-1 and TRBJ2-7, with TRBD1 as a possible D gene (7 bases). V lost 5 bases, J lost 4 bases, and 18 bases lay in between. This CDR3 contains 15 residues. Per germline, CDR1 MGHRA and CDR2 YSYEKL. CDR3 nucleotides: TGCGCCAGCAGCACGTACAGGGGAGGAGGTTACGAGCAGTACTTC. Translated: CASSTYRGGGYEQYF.

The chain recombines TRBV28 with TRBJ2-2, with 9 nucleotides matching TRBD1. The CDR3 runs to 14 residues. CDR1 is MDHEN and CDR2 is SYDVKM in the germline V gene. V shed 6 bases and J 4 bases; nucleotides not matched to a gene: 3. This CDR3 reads CASRLDRGTGELFF. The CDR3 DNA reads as TGTGCCAGCAGGTTGGACAGGGGCACCGGGGAGCTGTTTTTT.

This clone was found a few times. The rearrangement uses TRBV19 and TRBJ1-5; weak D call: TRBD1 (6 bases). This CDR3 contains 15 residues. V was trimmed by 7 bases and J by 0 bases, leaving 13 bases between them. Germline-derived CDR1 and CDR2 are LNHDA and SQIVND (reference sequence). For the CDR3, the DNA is TGTGCCAGTACTCTGACAGGCTATAGCAATCAGCCCCAGCATTTT. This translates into CASTLTGYSNQPQHF. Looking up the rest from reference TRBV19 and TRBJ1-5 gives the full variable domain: DGGITQSPKYLFRKEGQNVTLSCEQNLNHDAMYWYRQDPGQGLRLIYYSQIVNDFQKGDIAEGYSVSREKKESFPLTVTSAQKNPTAFYLCASTLTGYSNQPQHFGDGTRLSIL.

The CDR3 DNA is TGCGCCAGCAGCCAAGACCGGACTAGCCCCTACGAGCAGTACTTC. Its protein is CASSQDRTSPYEQYF. V usage is TRBV4-3 and J usage is TRBJ2-7, with 8 bases identical to TRBD2. V dropped 0 bases and J dropped 2; count of bases not matched to a gene: 3. The germline gives CDR1 LGHNA, CDR2 YSLEER. This CDR3 contains 15 residues.

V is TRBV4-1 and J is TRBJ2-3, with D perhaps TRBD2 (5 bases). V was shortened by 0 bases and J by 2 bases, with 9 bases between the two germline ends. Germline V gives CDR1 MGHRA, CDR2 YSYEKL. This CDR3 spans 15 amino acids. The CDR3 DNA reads TGCGCCAGCAGCCAAGAGCGGGCAGACACAGATACGCAGTATTTT. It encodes CASSQERADTDTQYF.

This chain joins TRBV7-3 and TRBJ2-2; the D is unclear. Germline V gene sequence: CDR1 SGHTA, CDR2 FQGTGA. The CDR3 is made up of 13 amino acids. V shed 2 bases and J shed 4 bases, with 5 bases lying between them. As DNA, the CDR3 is TGTGCCAGCAGCTTAGACATCACCGGGGAGCTGTTTTTT. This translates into CASSLDITGELFF.

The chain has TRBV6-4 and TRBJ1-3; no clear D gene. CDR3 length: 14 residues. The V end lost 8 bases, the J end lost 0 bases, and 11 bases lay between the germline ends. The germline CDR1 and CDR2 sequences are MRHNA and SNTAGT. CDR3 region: CASGSGVSGNTIYF. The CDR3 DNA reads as TGTGCCAGCGGGAGTGGGGTCTCTGGAAACACCATATATTTT.

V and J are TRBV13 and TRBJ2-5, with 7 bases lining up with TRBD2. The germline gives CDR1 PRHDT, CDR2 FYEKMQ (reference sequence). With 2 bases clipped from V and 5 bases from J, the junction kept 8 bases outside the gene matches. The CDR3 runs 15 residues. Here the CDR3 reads CASSLRPIGRETQYF. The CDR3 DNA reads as TGTGCCAGCAGCTTAAGGCCCATCGGGAGGGAGACCCAGTACTTC.

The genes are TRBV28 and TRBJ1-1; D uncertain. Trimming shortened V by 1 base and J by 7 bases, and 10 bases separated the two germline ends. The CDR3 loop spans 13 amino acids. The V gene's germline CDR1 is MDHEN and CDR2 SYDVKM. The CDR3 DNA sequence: TGTGCCAGCAGTTTATTGTCGGGTCATGAAGCTTTCTTT. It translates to CASSLLSGHEAFF.

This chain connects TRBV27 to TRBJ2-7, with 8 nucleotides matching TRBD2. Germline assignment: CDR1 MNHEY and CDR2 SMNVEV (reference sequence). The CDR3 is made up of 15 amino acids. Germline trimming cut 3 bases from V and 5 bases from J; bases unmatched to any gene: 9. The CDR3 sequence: CASSFWTSRPNEQYF. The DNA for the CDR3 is TGTGCCAGCAGTTTTTGGACTAGCAGACCCAACGAGCAGTACTTC.

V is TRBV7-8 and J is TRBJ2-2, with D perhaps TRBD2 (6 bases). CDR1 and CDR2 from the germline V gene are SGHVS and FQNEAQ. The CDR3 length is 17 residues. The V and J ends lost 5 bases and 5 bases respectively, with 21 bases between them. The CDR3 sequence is CASSQALGTSATGELFF. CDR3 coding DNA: TGTGCCAGCAGCCAAGCCTTAGGGACTTCTGCGACCGGGGAGCTGTTTTTT.

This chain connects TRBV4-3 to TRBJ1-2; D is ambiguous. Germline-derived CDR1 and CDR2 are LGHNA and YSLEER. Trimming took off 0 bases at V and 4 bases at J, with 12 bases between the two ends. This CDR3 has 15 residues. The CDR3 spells CASSQDMARRYGYTF. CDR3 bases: TGCGCCAGCAGCCAAGATATGGCCCGGCGCTATGGCTACACCTTC.

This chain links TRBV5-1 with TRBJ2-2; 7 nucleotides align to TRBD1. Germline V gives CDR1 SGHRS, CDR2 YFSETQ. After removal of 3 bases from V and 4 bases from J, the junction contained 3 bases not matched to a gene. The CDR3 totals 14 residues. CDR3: CASSSEGATGELFF. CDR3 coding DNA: TGCGCCAGCAGCTCCGAGGGGGCCACCGGGGAGCTGTTTTTT.

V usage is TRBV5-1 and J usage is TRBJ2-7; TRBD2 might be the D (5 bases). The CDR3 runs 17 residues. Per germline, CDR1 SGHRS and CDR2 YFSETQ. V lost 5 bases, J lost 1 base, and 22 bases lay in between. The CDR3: CASRTSAWTGTSYEQYF. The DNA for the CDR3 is TGCGCCAGCAGAACCTCGGCGTGGACGGGAACATCCTACGAGCAGTACTTC. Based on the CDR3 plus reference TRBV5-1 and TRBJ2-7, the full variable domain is KAGVTQTPRYLIKTRGQQVTLSCSPISGHRSVSWYQQTPGQGLQFLFEYFSETQRNKGNFPGRFSGRQFSNSRSEMNVSTLELGDSALYLCASRTSAWTGTSYEQYFGPGTRLTVT.

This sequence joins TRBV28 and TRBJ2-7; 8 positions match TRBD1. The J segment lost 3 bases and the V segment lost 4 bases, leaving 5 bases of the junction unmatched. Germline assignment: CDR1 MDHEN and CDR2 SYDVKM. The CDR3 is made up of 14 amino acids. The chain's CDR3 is CASSSGQDVYEQYF. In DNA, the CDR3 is TGTGCCAGCAGTTCGGGACAGGATGTCTACGAGCAGTACTTC.

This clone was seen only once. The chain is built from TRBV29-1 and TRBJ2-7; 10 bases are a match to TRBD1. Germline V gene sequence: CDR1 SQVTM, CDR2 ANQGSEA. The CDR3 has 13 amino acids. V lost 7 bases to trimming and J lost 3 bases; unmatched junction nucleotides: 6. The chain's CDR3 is CSARGDRGYEQYF. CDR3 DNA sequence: TGCAGCGCGAGGGGGGACAGGGGCTACGAGCAGTACTTC.

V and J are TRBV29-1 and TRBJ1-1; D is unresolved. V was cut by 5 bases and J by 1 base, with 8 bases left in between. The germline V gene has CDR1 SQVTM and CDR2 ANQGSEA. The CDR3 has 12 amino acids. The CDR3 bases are TGCAGCGTTCCCGTCGGGAACACTGAAGCTTTCTTT. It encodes CSVPVGNTEAFF.

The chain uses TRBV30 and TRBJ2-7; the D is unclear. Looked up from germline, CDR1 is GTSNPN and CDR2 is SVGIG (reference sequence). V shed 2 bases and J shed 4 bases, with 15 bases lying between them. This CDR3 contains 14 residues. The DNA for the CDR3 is TGTGCCTGGAGTCGAGATGTACGGCCTTACGAGCAGTACTTC. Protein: CAWSRDVRPYEQYF.

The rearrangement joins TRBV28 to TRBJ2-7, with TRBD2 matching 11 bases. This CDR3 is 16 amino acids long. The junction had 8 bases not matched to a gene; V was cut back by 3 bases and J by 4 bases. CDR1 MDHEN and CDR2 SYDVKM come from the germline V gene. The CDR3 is CASSFHTSGRGYEQYF. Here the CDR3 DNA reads TGTGCCAGCAGTTTCCACACTAGCGGGAGAGGATACGAGCAGTACTTC.

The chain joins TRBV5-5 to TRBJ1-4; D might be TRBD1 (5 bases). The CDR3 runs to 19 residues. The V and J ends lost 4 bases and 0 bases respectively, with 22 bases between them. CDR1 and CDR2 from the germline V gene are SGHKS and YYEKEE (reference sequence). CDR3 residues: CASSVTSRGPIATNEKLFF. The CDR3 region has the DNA TGTGCCAGCAGCGTAACTTCGAGGGGTCCTATTGCAACTAATGAAAAACTGTTTTTT.